The 27 T cell receptor beta chains given below trace back to one sample, sequenced in a study of T cells in Graves' hyperthyroidism and ophthalmopathy. Researchers amplified the TCR beta CDR3 regions from RNA transcripts. RT-PCR in the first round (using the HTBI primer set) targeted the TCR CDR3. Each CDR3 protein gets one entry after TCRdb re-called the multiplex PCR reads with MiXCR. Of about 560,000 distinct CDR3 sequences listed, approximately 15% are singletons. What was sequenced was blood. These receptors were obtained from a woman aged 18-29 years with Graves' hyperthyroidism.

This clonotype was seen ten or more times. The chain uses TRBV7-2 and TRBJ2-7; TRBD2 agrees at 10 bases. In germline, CDR1 is SGHTA, CDR2 FQGNSA. The CDR3 totals 16 residues. With V trimmed by 3 bases and J by 6 bases, 11 bases remained unmatched. In DNA, the CDR3 is TGTGCCAGCAGCTTTGACCCTAGCGGGAGCGGTTGCGAGCAGTACTTC. It translates to CASSFDPSGSGCEQYF.

This clonotype was observed at least ten times. The chain joins TRBV30 to TRBJ1-1, with 7 bases fitting TRBD1. The V gene end was trimmed by 3 bases and the J gene end by 6 bases; junction bases not matched to a gene: 13. The CDR3 runs 15 residues. Germline CDR1 is GTSNPN and CDR2 is SVGIG (reference sequence). The CDR3 region has the DNA TGTGCCTGGAGCGGGGTAACAGGGGAAGGGGCTGAAGCTTTCTTT. Its translation is CAWSGVTGEGAEAFF.

The CDR3 region is CASSLTGLAGRGVEQYF. In DNA, the CDR3 is TGTGCCAGCAGCTTGACGGGACTAGCGGGGCGAGGCGTCGAGCAGTACTTC. The V gene is TRBV7-9, the J gene TRBJ2-7; TRBD2 aligns across 13 bases. V dropped 3 bases and J dropped 6; count of bases not matched to a gene: 11. CDR1 is SEHNR and CDR2 is FQNEAQ in the germline V gene (reference sequence). The CDR3 is 17 amino acids.

This clonotype was counted many times. The chain employs TRBV20-1 and TRBJ2-2; no clear D. The CDR3 covers 14 residues. Germline CDR1 is DFQATT and CDR2 is SNEGSKA (reference sequence). The V end lost 3 bases, the J end lost 3 bases, and 11 bases lay between the germline ends. CDR3 region: CSARLVSDTGELFF. The DNA for the CDR3 is TGCAGTGCTAGGCTTGTATCGGACACCGGGGAGCTGTTTTTT.

This clonotype showed up many times. The V gene is TRBV3-1, the J gene TRBJ2-4; TRBD1 might be the D (6 bases). Between the trimmed V and J ends, which lost 4 bases and 7 bases, there was a span of 11 bases. The CDR3 loop spans 13 amino acids. In germline, CDR1 is LGHDT, CDR2 YNNKEL (reference sequence). The CDR3 DNA reads TGTGCCAGCAGCCCTGTGGGGGCGAACATTCAGTACTTC. Encoded protein: CASSPVGANIQYF.

J is TRBJ1-2 and V is TRBV30; 9 nucleotides agree with TRBD1. Germline CDR1 and CDR2: GTSNPN and SVGIG (reference sequence). After removal of 2 bases from V and 4 bases from J, the junction contained 2 bases not matched to a gene. The CDR3 is 13 residues long. The CDR3 is CAWSSTGGYGYTF. CDR3 nucleotides: TGTGCCTGGAGTTCGACAGGGGGCTATGGCTACACCTTC. Filled out from reference TRBV30 and TRBJ1-2, the complete variable domain reads SQTIHQWPATLVQPVGSPLSLECTVEGTSNPNLYWYRQAAGRGLQLLFYSVGIGQISSEVPQNLSASRPQDRQFILSSKKLLLSDSGFYLCAWSSTGGYGYTFGSGTRLTVV.

The chain joins TRBV30 to TRBJ1-1; maybe TRBD1 (6 bases). V dropped 0 bases and J dropped 0 bases, with 11 bases sitting between them. The CDR3 length is 15 residues. Germline values: CDR1 GTSNPN, CDR2 SVGIG (reference sequence). The CDR3 coding sequence is TGTGCCTGGAGTGTGGGGGGCCGCATGAACACTGAAGCTTTCTTT. Amino acids: CAWSVGGRMNTEAFF. The variable domain in full, with the rest retrieved from reference TRBV30 and TRBJ1-1, is SQTIHQWPATLVQPVGSPLSLECTVEGTSNPNLYWYRQAAGRGLQLLFYSVGIGQISSEVPQNLSASRPQDRQFILSSKKLLLSDSGFYLCAWSVGGRMNTEAFFGQGTRLTVV.

This clonotype was recorded many times. This chain uses TRBV12-3 or TRBV12-4 with TRBJ2-5; D tentatively fits TRBD1 or TRBD2 (5 bases each). The germline V and J ends were trimmed by 6 bases and 5 bases, with 19 bases remaining between them. The CDR3 spans 15 residues. The CDR3 protein is CASSPTSGPRETQYF. The CDR3, as DNA: TGTGCCAGCAGCCCAACATCGGGACCCAGGGAGACCCAGTACTTC.

A few counts support this clonotype. The chain has TRBV12-3 or TRBV12-4 and TRBJ2-1; D ambiguous. This CDR3 has 15 residues. The ends were cut back, 3 bases at V and 3 bases at J, with 12 bases in the middle. CDR3 DNA: TGTGCCAGCAGTTTTTCCGGACCGAACTACAATGAGCAGTTCTTC. Its protein product is CASSFSGPNYNEQFF.

V is TRBV9 and J is TRBJ1-3, with D unclear. The V end was cut by 0 bases, the J end by 0 bases, with 19 bases between. Germline V gives CDR1 SGDLS, CDR2 YYNGEE. This CDR3 spans 19 amino acids. The CDR3 DNA reads as TGTGCCAGCAGCGTAGCGGCCAGCCACTTGTCCCCCTCTGGAAACACCATATATTTT. It encodes CASSVAASHLSPSGNTIYF.

This chain links TRBV15 with TRBJ2-1, with 7 bases that match TRBD2. Germline trimming cut 0 bases from V and 8 bases from J; bases unmatched to any gene: 4. Germline CDR1 LNHNV, CDR2 YYDKDF (reference sequence). The CDR3 has 14 residues. The CDR3 loop reads CATSRDGGVDEQFF. CDR3 bases: TGTGCCACCAGCAGAGATGGGGGGGTAGATGAGCAGTTCTTC. The variable domain in full, with the rest retrieved from reference TRBV15 and TRBJ2-1, is DAMVIQNPRYQVTQFGKPVTLSCSQTLNHNVMYWYQQKSSQAPKLLFHYYDKDFNNEADTPDNFQSRRPNTSFCFLDIRSPGLGDTAMYLCATSRDGGVDEQFFGPGTRLTVL.

The rearrangement joins TRBV24-1 to TRBJ2-1; tentatively, D is TRBD2 (6 bases). Trimming stripped 5 bases from V and 6 bases from J, with 16 bases between. There are 15 residues in the CDR3. The V gene's germline CDR1 is KGHDR and CDR2 SFDVKD. Here the CDR3 reads CATSGVRGLSNEQFF. The CDR3 DNA is TGTGCCACCAGTGGAGTCCGGGGACTTTCCAATGAGCAGTTCTTC.

This clonotype was detected a few times. The chain uses TRBV4-1 and TRBJ2-1; the match to TRBD2 covers 9 bases. V was pared by 4 bases and J by 8 bases, with 6 bases of the junction left unmatched. The CDR3 length is 14 residues. CDR1 is MGHRA and CDR2 is YSYEKL in the germline V gene. The CDR3, as DNA: TGCGCCAGCAGCCCGCAGCGGGAGGCCGATGAGCAGTTCTTC. It yields the protein CASSPQREADEQFF.

This clonotype was recorded at least ten times. CDR3: CSASGDTQYF. DNA for the CDR3: TGCAGCGCTAGTGGAGATACGCAGTATTTT. The chain combines TRBV29-1 with TRBJ2-3; D remains ambiguous. The V gene lost 7 bases and the J gene lost 5 bases, with 7 bases spanning the gap. From germline, CDR1 is SQVTM and CDR2 ANQGSEA. This CDR3 has 10 amino acids.

This clonotype has ten or more counts. The chain carries TRBV7-9 and TRBJ2-3, with 8 bases that match TRBD2. Germline CDR1 and CDR2: SEHNR and FQNEAQ (reference sequence). This CDR3 is 14 amino acids long. V trimming: 7 bases; J trimming: 3 bases; junction bases outside the gene matches: 6. The CDR3 reads CASTSSGGTDTQYF. The CDR3 DNA is TGTGCCAGCACCTCGTCGGGGGGGACAGATACGCAGTATTTT. Looking up the rest from reference TRBV7-9 and TRBJ2-3 gives the full variable domain: DTGVSQNPRHKITKRGQNVTFRCDPISEHNRLYWYRQTLGQGPEFLTYFQNEAQLEKSRLLSDRFSAERPKGSFSTLEIQRTEQGDSAMYLCASTSSGGTDTQYFGPGTRLTVL.

The sample holds a few counts of this clonotype. This rearrangement joins TRBV4-1 to TRBJ1-5; no clear D gene. CDR3 size: 18 residues. V lost 0 bases and J 0 bases, leaving 15 bases between the germline ends. Germline V gives CDR1 MGHRA, CDR2 YSYEKL. As DNA, the CDR3 is TGCGCCAGCAGCCAAGATGTAGTTCGCAAATATAGCAATCAGCCCCAGCATTTT. Its protein is CASSQDVVRKYSNQPQHF.

This clonotype was seen a handful of times. The chain employs TRBV7-2 and TRBJ2-6; 7 bases line up with TRBD2. Germline V gene data show CDR1 as SGHTA and CDR2 as FQGNSA. With 2 bases clipped from V and 1 base from J, the junction kept 11 bases outside the gene matches. There are 19 residues in the CDR3. This chain's CDR3 is CASSLWPGGWASGANVLTF. The CDR3 bases are TGTGCCAGCAGCTTATGGCCGGGAGGCTGGGCATCTGGGGCCAACGTCCTGACTTTC.

The gene calls are TRBV28 and TRBJ1-2; D might be TRBD1 (6 bases). The CDR3 length is 13 residues. Germline V CDR1 and CDR2: MDHEN, SYDVKM. Trimming removed 7 bases at V and 8 bases at J, with 17 bases between. As DNA, the CDR3 is TGTGCCAGCACCCTAGGGGGGGCTGAGGGCTACACCTTC. Its translation: CASTLGGAEGYTF.

This clonotype was found a few times. This rearrangement joins TRBV12-3 or TRBV12-4 to TRBJ2-3, with 7 bases that match TRBD2. CDR3 size: 15 residues. Unmatched junction bases numbered 6, after V lost 3 bases and J lost 3 bases. The CDR3 coding sequence is TGTGCCAGCAGTTTCGGCGGGAGTATAACAGATACGCAGTATTTT. Translation gives CASSFGGSITDTQYF.

This clonotype was recorded at least ten times. CDR3 loop: CASSLTPQENEQFF. CDR3 bases: TGTGCCAGCAGCTTGACTCCTCAGGAAAATGAGCAGTTCTTC. The chain recombines TRBV11-3 with TRBJ2-1; D gene ambiguous. This CDR3 has 14 residues. V was cut by 3 bases and J by 7 bases, with 13 bases left in between. In germline, CDR1 is SGHNT, CDR2 YENEEA.

This clonotype showed up many times. The genes are TRBV12-3 or TRBV12-4 and TRBJ2-7; perhaps TRBD1 as D (5 bases). The CDR3 extends over 15 amino acids. Trimming cost V 5 bases and J 6 bases, with 20 bases left between them. The CDR3 spells CASSKTGQPLGEQYF. The CDR3 coding sequence is TGTGCCAGCAGTAAAACAGGACAACCCCTGGGCGAGCAGTACTTC.

This clonotype has just a few counts. J is TRBJ2-7 and V is TRBV4-1, with 8 bases identical to TRBD1. CDR3 length: 14 residues. The germline V gene has CDR1 MGHRA and CDR2 YSYEKL. V lost 0 bases, J lost 5 bases, and 3 bases stayed unmatched. The CDR3: CASSQEGQGDEQYF. In DNA, the CDR3 is TGCGCCAGCAGCCAAGAAGGACAGGGCGACGAGCAGTACTTC.

The chain combines TRBV7-9 with TRBJ1-2; D is ambiguous. V was pared by 3 bases and J by 4 bases, with 15 bases between. The CDR3 extends over 15 amino acids. Per the germline V gene, CDR1 is SEHNR and CDR2 is FQNEAQ (reference sequence). The CDR3: CASSFPTAPGYGYTF. In nucleotides, the CDR3 is TGTGCCAGCAGCTTCCCCACAGCGCCGGGCTATGGCTACACCTTC.

This clonotype was seen many times. The CDR3 DNA sequence: TGTGCCAGCTCACCCGGGGCCACTGAAGCTTTCTTT. This sequence encodes CASSPGATEAFF. The V call is TRBV18, the J call TRBJ1-1; tentatively, D is TRBD1 (5 bases). Between the trimmed V and J ends, which lost 3 bases and 4 bases, there was a span of 6 bases. This CDR3 contains 12 residues. The germline V gene has CDR1 KGHSH and CDR2 LQKENI.

The V call is TRBV9, the J call TRBJ2-3; D is possibly TRBD1 (5 bases). The ends were cut back, 5 bases at V and 0 bases at J, with 13 bases in the middle. Germline V gene data show CDR1 as SGDLS and CDR2 as YYNGEE. CDR3 length: 15 residues. The CDR3 nucleotides read TGTGCCAGCAGTGAAGGCAGGGTGAGCACAGATACGCAGTATTTT. Translation gives CASSEGRVSTDTQYF. Drawing the rest from reference TRBV9 and TRBJ2-3, the complete variable domain is DSGVTQTPKHLITATGQRVTLRCSPRSGDLSVYWYQQSLDQGLQFLIQYYNGEERAKGNILERFSAQQFPDLHSELNLSSLELGDSALYFCASSEGRVSTDTQYFGPGTRLTVL.

This clonotype was recorded many times. J is TRBJ1-1 and V is TRBV7-8; no reliable D call. The germline V and J ends were trimmed by 7 bases and 1 base, with 19 bases remaining between them. Germline CDR1 and CDR2: SGHVS and FQNEAQ. The CDR3 covers 16 residues. CDR3 nucleotides: TGTGCCAGCATCCGAGTGGAGGTTTTAAAGAACACTGAAGCTTTCTTT. This sequence encodes CASIRVEVLKNTEAFF.

The chain joins TRBV4-3 to TRBJ2-4; D not certain. The CDR3 totals 16 residues. Trimming removed 0 bases at V and 0 bases at J, with 9 bases between. Germline V gene sequence: CDR1 LGHNA, CDR2 YSLEER. This CDR3 reads CASSQESWQAKNIQYF. CDR3 DNA: TGCGCCAGCAGCCAAGAGTCTTGGCAAGCCAAAAACATTCAGTACTTC.